Following are 29 T cell receptor beta chains from one sample sequenced in a study of graft-versus-host responses after intestinal transplantation. Data came from immunoSEQ multiplex PCR; TCRdb stores just in-frame clones and leaves some out. The sample has some 70,000 clones; 87% are singletons. The antigens of these receptors remain unknown. Sequenced here: unstimulated CD8+ T cells sorted from spleen or lymph node cells, sampled before transplant. These receptors all stem from a human donor who was the organ donor for an intestinal transplant.

This sequence joins TRBV7-9 and TRBJ2-3; 10 bases are shared with TRBD2. CDR1 is SEHNR, CDR2 FQNEAQ, per germline (reference sequence). The V segment lost 5 bases and the J segment 12 bases; nucleotides outside the gene matches: 11. CDR3 length: 14 amino acids. The CDR3 nucleotides read TGTGCCAGCAGCCCCGAGGGGCTAGCGGGGGCCCAGTATTTT. This codes for CASSPEGLAGAQYF.

The J gene is TRBJ2-6, the V gene TRBV29-1; no clear D. This CDR3 spans 16 amino acids. Germline V lookup: CDR1 SQVTM, CDR2 ANQGSEA. The V end lost 0 bases, the J end lost 2 bases, and 11 bases lay between the germline ends. The CDR3 here is CSVEEYTAPGANVLTF. The CDR3, as DNA: TGCAGCGTTGAAGAGTACACTGCCCCTGGGGCCAACGTCCTGACTTTC.

The chain links TRBV2 to TRBJ1-1; 12 bases line up with TRBD1. Looked up from germline, CDR1 is SNHLY and CDR2 is FYNNEI. This CDR3 is built from 18 residues. V shed 4 bases, J shed 0 bases, and the junction held 9 bases outside the gene matches. The CDR3 here is CASSGSGTGGIMNTEAFF. The CDR3 nucleotides read TGTGCCAGCAGTGGATCCGGGACAGGGGGCATCATGAACACTGAAGCTTTCTTT.

This chain links TRBV5-1 with TRBJ2-1; D is ambiguous. CDR3 size: 16 residues. Germline-derived CDR1 and CDR2 are SGHRS and YFSETQ. V lost 4 bases to trimming and J lost 5 bases, with 19 bases between them. The CDR3 DNA reads TGCGCCAGCAGCATAAGGCGTACCCTCCCCGACAATGAGCAGTTCTTC. It encodes CASSIRRTLPDNEQFF. The full variable domain, rest sourced from reference TRBV5-1 and TRBJ2-1, is KAGVTQTPRYLIKTRGQQVTLSCSPISGHRSVSWYQQTPGQGLQFLFEYFSETQRNKGNFPGRFSGRQFSNSRSEMNVSTLELGDSALYLCASSIRRTLPDNEQFFGPGTRLTVL.

This clone was observed once. The rearrangement uses TRBV28 and TRBJ1-2, with 7 nucleotides matching TRBD1. Germline assignment: CDR1 MDHEN and CDR2 SYDVKM. V dropped 7 bases and J dropped 1; count of bases not matched to a gene: 15. This CDR3 has 17 amino acids. CDR3 DNA: TGTGCCAGCATCCCTTGGGACAGCCAGCTGTATAACTATGGCTACACCTTC. This translates into CASIPWDSQLYNYGYTF.

This clone showed up just once. The J gene is TRBJ1-4, the V gene TRBV19; no reliable D call. The V and J ends lost 1 base and 0 bases respectively, with 9 bases between them. CDR1 and CDR2 from the germline V gene are LNHDA and SQIVND (reference sequence). There are 16 residues in the CDR3. The CDR3 coding sequence is TGTGCCAGTAGTATAGTACAAGACGCAACTAATGAAAAACTGTTTTTT. Its protein product is CASSIVQDATNEKLFF.

The chain links TRBV4-1 to TRBJ1-5; no clear D. Germline V lookup: CDR1 MGHRA, CDR2 YSYEKL. Trimming stripped 1 base from V and 2 bases from J, with 24 bases between. The CDR3 consists of 20 residues. As DNA, the CDR3 is TGCGCCAGCAGCCAAGGGGAGCTTTCACAACTCCCCGGGGGCAATCAGCCCCAGCATTTT. Translating it yields CASSQGELSQLPGGNQPQHF.

V is TRBV6-6 and J is TRBJ2-5, with no clear D. The CDR3 has 12 amino acids. The germline V and J ends were trimmed by 0 bases and 5 bases, with 4 bases remaining between them. Germline V gene sequence: CDR1 MNHNY, CDR2 SVGAGI (reference sequence). CDR3 DNA: TGTGCCAGCAGTTACTCGTTGGAGACCCAGTACTTC. It codes for CASSYSLETQYF.

This chain links TRBV9 with TRBJ1-1; possible D gene TRBD1, 6 bases. V was trimmed by 1 base and J by 4 bases, leaving 8 bases between them. Germline CDR1 and CDR2: SGDLS and YYNGEE. The CDR3 sequence is 13 residues long. Here the CDR3 DNA reads TGTGCCAGCAGCGTAACAGGGAGCACTGAAGCTTTCTTT. Translated, it gives CASSVTGSTEAFF. The entire variable domain, with the rest obtained from reference TRBV9 and TRBJ1-1, is as follows: DSGVTQTPKHLITATGQRVTLRCSPRSGDLSVYWYQQSLDQGLQFLIQYYNGEERAKGNILERFSAQQFPDLHSELNLSSLELGDSALYFCASSVTGSTEAFFGQGTRLTVV.

The chain links TRBV6-5 to TRBJ1-2; 7 nucleotides line up with TRBD1. The CDR3 is 14 residues long. From germline, CDR1 is MNHEY and CDR2 SVGAGI. With V trimmed by 8 bases and J by 4 bases, 10 bases remained unmatched. The CDR3 DNA sequence: TGTGCCAGCGCCTCGGGACAGACTTTCTATGGCTACACCTTC. It translates to CASASGQTFYGYTF.

The chain combines TRBV28 with TRBJ1-4; 9 nucleotides align to TRBD1. The CDR3 length is 15 residues. Germline V gene data show CDR1 as MDHEN and CDR2 as SYDVKM. The ends lost 3 bases at V and 5 bases at J; junction bases unmatched: 4. CDR3 in DNA: TGTGCCAGCAGTTTGTACGACAGGGGGAATGAAAAACTGTTTTTT. Its protein is CASSLYDRGNEKLFF.

This rearrangement joins TRBV4-1 to TRBJ2-7; D possibly corresponds to TRBD1 (6 bases). CDR3 size: 15 residues. CDR1 is MGHRA, CDR2 YSYEKL, per germline. Trimming shortened V by 0 bases and J by 1 base, and 10 bases separated the two germline ends. The CDR3 sequence: CASSQDARGSYEQYF. Here the CDR3 DNA reads TGCGCCAGCAGCCAAGATGCCAGGGGATCCTACGAGCAGTACTTC.

The sample holds a few counts of this clone. This chain connects TRBV4-1 to TRBJ2-3; perhaps D is TRBD1 or TRBD2 (5 bases each). The CDR3 sequence is 13 residues long. Germline CDR1 and CDR2: MGHRA and YSYEKL. Trimming took 0 bases from V and 5 from J, leaving 6 bases between them. As DNA, the CDR3 is TGCGCCAGCAGCCAAGATGGGGGAGATACGCAGTATTTT. Residues: CASSQDGGDTQYF.

The CDR3 reads CASSDRGISGNTIYF. In DNA form, the CDR3 reads TGTGCCAGCAGTGACAGGGGGATCTCTGGAAACACCATATATTTT. The chain employs TRBV6-4 and TRBJ1-3; D may be TRBD1 (6 bases). With 2 bases removed from V and 0 bases from J, the gap between germline ends came to 8 bases. This CDR3 has 15 amino acids. Germline CDR1 and CDR2: MRHNA and SNTAGT.

This clone came up a few times. The CDR3 loop is CASSYWAGGGDNEQFF. Written as DNA, the CDR3 is TGTGCCAGCAGTTACTGGGCGGGGGGGGGAGACAATGAGCAGTTCTTC. The chain recombines TRBV6-5 with TRBJ2-1; 9 bases match TRBD2. Germline V lookup: CDR1 MNHEY, CDR2 SVGAGI. V trimming: 1 base; J trimming: 5 bases; junction bases outside the gene matches: 6. The CDR3 loop spans 16 amino acids.

CDR3 protein: CASSLTGANGYTF. The DNA for the CDR3 is TGTGCCAGCAGCCTAACGGGGGCGAATGGCTACACCTTC. V usage is TRBV27 and J usage is TRBJ1-2; tentatively, D is TRBD1 (6 bases). CDR3 length: 13 amino acids. Germline V gene lookup returns CDR1 MNHEY and CDR2 SMNVEV (reference sequence). The V end was cut by 6 bases, the J end by 6 bases, with 14 bases between.

The V call is TRBV28, the J call TRBJ1-1, with D hard to call. Germline-derived CDR1 and CDR2 are MDHEN and SYDVKM. Trimming removed 2 bases at V and 5 bases at J, with 9 bases between. The CDR3 is 13 residues long. CDR3 DNA sequence: TGTGCCAGCAGTTTAAGTGTTCTGACTGAAGCTTTCTTT. Its translation: CASSLSVLTEAFF.

This chain links TRBV4-1 with TRBJ1-1; D perhaps matches TRBD1 (5 bases). V dropped 4 bases and J dropped 0 bases, with 9 bases sitting between them. The germline V gene has CDR1 MGHRA and CDR2 YSYEKL. This CDR3 comprises 14 residues. The DNA of the CDR3 is TGCGCCAGCAGCCTATCGACAGTGAACACTGAAGCTTTCTTT. Its translation: CASSLSTVNTEAFF.

V usage is TRBV7-9 and J usage is TRBJ2-5; no clear D gene. The CDR3 length is 12 residues. Germline CDR1 is SEHNR and CDR2 is FQNEAQ (reference sequence). Trimming pared 2 bases from V and 7 bases from J, leaving 8 bases between. The chain's CDR3 is CASSLYEPTQYF. CDR3 coding DNA: TGTGCCAGCAGCTTATACGAGCCGACCCAGTACTTC.

The chain combines TRBV25-1 with TRBJ1-4; 7 bases agree with TRBD1. Germline V CDR1 and CDR2: MGHDK, SYGVNS. J lost 2 bases, V lost 3 bases, and 6 bases had no gene match. CDR3 length equals 16 residues. The CDR3 DNA is TGTGCCAGCAGTGAGGGATTGACAGGGACTAATGAAAAACTGTTTTTT. Encoded protein: CASSEGLTGTNEKLFF.

The chain combines TRBV10-2 with TRBJ1-2, with a weak D call TRBD1 (5 bases). The V end lost 0 bases, the J end lost 8 bases, and 10 bases lay between the germline ends. This CDR3 spans 13 amino acids. CDR1 and CDR2 from the germline V gene are WSHSY and SAAADI. CDR3: CASSESDGDGYTF. The CDR3 DNA reads as TGCGCCAGCAGTGAGTCGGACGGGGACGGCTACACCTTC.

This chain joins TRBV27 and TRBJ1-1, with 9 positions matching TRBD1. J lost 1 base, V lost 2 bases, and 2 bases had no gene match. Looked up from germline, CDR1 is MNHEY and CDR2 is SMNVEV (reference sequence). The CDR3 consists of 15 residues. CDR3 coding DNA: TGTGCCAGCAGTTTAGCGACAGGGGGGAACACTGAAGCTTTCTTT. Translated, it gives CASSLATGGNTEAFF.

This rearrangement joins TRBV19 to TRBJ1-6, with D possibly matching TRBD1 (5 bases). The CDR3 is 14 residues long. Germline V gene sequence: CDR1 LNHDA, CDR2 SQIVND (reference sequence). V was trimmed by 3 bases and J by 14 bases, leaving 17 bases between them. The CDR3 DNA reads TGTGCCAGTAGTATCGAGGGACTCCCGGGGGCCCTCCACTTT. Its protein is CASSIEGLPGALHF.

This clone came up a few times. This chain links TRBV4-2 with TRBJ1-5; possibly TRBD1 for D (6 bases). Germline V gives CDR1 LGHNA, CDR2 YNFKEQ. The length of the CDR3 is 14 residues. V lost 3 bases to trimming and J lost 10 bases, with 16 bases between them. The chain's CDR3 is CASSHGQPGDPQHF. The CDR3, as DNA: TGTGCCAGCAGCCACGGACAGCCCGGGGACCCCCAGCATTTT.

V is TRBV5-6 and J is TRBJ1-2, with 12 bases that match TRBD1. This CDR3 contains 16 residues. Germline V gene data show CDR1 as SGHDT and CDR2 as YYEEEE. Unmatched junction bases numbered 10, after V lost 4 bases and J lost 6 bases. CDR3 sequence (DNA): TGTGCCAGCAGCCGGGCCGCCGGGACAGGGGGCAATGGCTACACCTTC. Amino acid sequence: CASSRAAGTGGNGYTF.

This rearrangement joins TRBV7-6 to TRBJ2-5; D not certain. The CDR3 sequence is 15 residues long. V dropped 2 bases and J dropped 1 base, with 11 bases sitting between them. CDR1 is SGHVS, CDR2 FNYEAQ, per germline. The CDR3 nucleotides are TGTGCCAGCAGCTTATTTCCAGGAACCCAAGAGACCCAGTACTTC. Encoded protein: CASSLFPGTQETQYF.

The V gene is TRBV27, the J gene TRBJ1-2; D possibly corresponds to TRBD1 (5 bases). The V gene lost 2 bases and the J gene lost 2 bases, with 9 bases spanning the gap. The CDR3 length is 14 residues. From germline, CDR1 is MNHEY and CDR2 SMNVEV (reference sequence). CDR3 amino acids: CASSLGAGNYGYTF. CDR3 DNA sequence: TGTGCCAGCAGTTTAGGGGCAGGGAACTATGGCTACACCTTC.

The rearrangement joins TRBV4-1 to TRBJ1-1, with a possible D match to TRBD1 (6 bases). The CDR3 totals 17 residues. CDR1 is MGHRA, CDR2 YSYEKL, per germline. V lost 3 bases, J lost 2 bases, and 19 bases lay in between. The CDR3 nucleotides are TGCGCCAGCAGCCAGCCGGTACCCACAGGGACCAACACTGAAGCTTTCTTT. This encodes CASSQPVPTGTNTEAFF.

The J gene is TRBJ1-6, the V gene TRBV18; 7 positions agree with TRBD1. Germline V gene lookup returns CDR1 KGHSH and CDR2 LQKENI. The CDR3 loop spans 20 amino acids. Trimming took 2 bases from V and 0 from J; bases not matched to a gene: 13. The CDR3 sequence: CASSPDRGRLAASYNSPLHF. The CDR3 nucleotides read TGTGCCAGCTCACCAGATAGGGGGCGCTTGGCGGCCTCCTATAATTCACCCCTCCACTTT.